These 11 T cell receptor beta chains share one sample of origin, sequenced in a study of memory CD4+ T cells and cytomegalovirus serostatus. The sort gate was single viable CD3+CD4+CD8-CD45RO+ cells for memory CD4+ T cells. Repertoires were generated with immunoSEQ multiplex PCR, while TCRdb's copy carries only in-frame clones and drops some. There are tens of thousands of clones in the sample; around four fifths occur only once, and about 0.8% lies in the top ten. Sequencing input: memory CD4+ T cells from blood. The receptors were sampled from an adult in good health and CMV-seronegative.

The chain links TRBV5-6 to TRBJ1-1; D is possibly TRBD1 (6 bases). The V end was cut by 7 bases, the J end by 3 bases, with 22 bases between. The length of the CDR3 is 16 residues. The germline CDR1 and CDR2 sequences are SGHDT and YYEEEE. The CDR3 protein is CASLPTGKRPDTEAFF. The DNA for the CDR3 is TGTGCCAGCTTACCCACAGGGAAGAGGCCGGACACTGAAGCTTTCTTT.

The rearrangement uses TRBV7-3 and TRBJ2-2, with D maybe TRBD1 (6 bases). V dropped 5 bases and J dropped 0 bases, with 10 bases sitting between them. The CDR3 is made up of 15 amino acids. Per germline, CDR1 SGHTA and CDR2 FQGTGA. The CDR3 region has the DNA TGTGCCAGCAGCCGGACAGTCGCGAACACCGGGGAGCTGTTTTTT. As protein: CASSRTVANTGELFF. Complete variable domain (other parts from reference TRBV7-3 and TRBJ2-2): GAGVSQTPSNKVTEKGKYVELRCDPISGHTALYWYRQSLGQGPEFLIYFQGTGAADDSGLPNDRFFAVRPEGSVSTLKIQRTERGDSAVYLCASSRTVANTGELFFGEGSRLTVL.

The chain has TRBV9 and TRBJ1-4, with D unresolved. CDR3 length: 16 residues. Between the trimmed V and J ends, which lost 4 bases and 0 bases, there was a span of 13 bases. Germline V gene lookup returns CDR1 SGDLS and CDR2 YYNGEE. CDR3 residues: CASSPGDPATNEKLFF. DNA for the CDR3: TGTGCCAGCAGCCCCGGGGATCCCGCAACTAATGAAAAACTGTTTTTT.

This clone was seen a single time. The chain has TRBV4-1 and TRBJ1-3, with D unclear. This CDR3 is 17 amino acids long. CDR1 and CDR2 from the germline V gene are MGHRA and YSYEKL. V was trimmed by 0 bases and J by 0 bases, leaving 12 bases between them. The CDR3 loop reads CASSQDPGPSSGNTIYF. The CDR3 DNA is TGCGCCAGCAGCCAAGATCCCGGGCCTTCCTCTGGAAACACCATATATTTT.

The V and J genes are TRBV2 and TRBJ2-1, with no clear D. With 8 bases removed from V and 10 bases from J, the gap between germline ends came to 9 bases. CDR3 length: 10 amino acids. Germline CDR1 SNHLY, CDR2 FYNNEI. The CDR3 sequence is CASGRWEQFF. The CDR3 bases are TGTGCCAGCGGTCGGTGGGAGCAGTTCTTC.

The chain links TRBV27 to TRBJ2-2, with D possibly called TRBD1 or TRBD2 (7 bases each). Trimming pared 6 bases from V and 4 bases from J, leaving 15 bases between. The germline gives CDR1 MNHEY, CDR2 SMNVEV (reference sequence). The CDR3 covers 15 residues. The CDR3 reads CASSRQGGVTGELFF. The CDR3 nucleotides are TGTGCCAGCAGCCGACAGGGAGGGGTCACCGGGGAGCTGTTTTTT.

As DNA, the CDR3 is TGTGCCAGCAGATTCAGACAGTTCTCCTACGAGCAGTACTTC. Translating gives CASRFRQFSYEQYF. The chain combines TRBV11-1 with TRBJ2-7, with a possible D match to TRBD1 (5 bases). CDR1 is SGHAT, CDR2 FQDESV, per germline (reference sequence). Trimming removed 6 bases from V and 0 bases from J, with 12 bases in between. CDR3 length: 14 residues.

V and J are TRBV19 and TRBJ1-5; the match to TRBD1 covers 11 bases. The trim removed 10 bases at V and 4 bases at J, leaving 6 bases unmatched. The germline CDR1 and CDR2 sequences are LNHDA and SQIVND (reference sequence). The CDR3 is 14 residues long. The CDR3: CATWDRGRNQPQHF. The CDR3 region has the DNA TGTGCCACCTGGGACAGGGGGAGGAATCAGCCCCAGCATTTT.

On this clone itself: The same CDR3 arises from other DNA sequences in this sample as well. The V call is TRBV7-2, the J call TRBJ2-5, with 13 bases fitting TRBD2. The V and J ends lost 2 bases and 4 bases, in that order; junction bases with no gene match: 1. The CDR3 totals 15 residues. CDR1 is SGHTA and CDR2 is FQGNSA in the germline V gene. CDR3 protein: CASSLTSGGGETQYF. For the CDR3, the DNA is TGTGCCAGCAGCTTAACTAGCGGGGGGGGAGAGACCCAGTACTTC.

The J gene is TRBJ2-3, the V gene TRBV28; 7 bases are a match to TRBD1. Trimming cost V 4 bases and J 1 base; bases outside gene matches: 11. The CDR3 totals 17 residues. The germline V gene has CDR1 MDHEN and CDR2 SYDVKM. CDR3 loop: CASSSLLQGSRTDTQYF. CDR3 coding DNA: TGTGCCAGCAGTTCCCTCCTACAGGGGTCCCGCACAGATACGCAGTATTTT.

The genes are TRBV4-2 and TRBJ2-7, with TRBD2 matching 7 bases. The germline CDR1 and CDR2 sequences are LGHNA and YNFKEQ. After removal of 0 bases from V and 2 bases from J, the junction contained 7 bases not matched to a gene. The CDR3 is 16 amino acids. CDR3 coding DNA: TGTGCCAGCAGCCAAGATACGGCTAGCGGACCCTACGAGCAGTACTTC. This encodes CASSQDTASGPYEQYF.